Listed below are T cell receptor beta chains from one sample, sequenced in a study of blood T cell repertoires in COVID-19. The data were produced by immunoSEQ multiplex PCR, yet TCRdb's version contains in-frame clones alone and is incomplete. The table lists about 280,000 clones, about 85% of them singletons. Sequencing input: peripheral blood. These receptors were collected from a woman in her forties or fifties who had recovered from COVID-19. CDR3s include the opening cysteine and the closing phenylalanine or tryptophan. The D gene is left open where the match is weak. Clone size is given for some rows only: seen once, a few or many times, or a class if the clone is expanded.

D gene: .
V gene: TRBV7-8
clone size: .
J gene: TRBJ1-2
CDR3 DNA: TGTGCCAGCAGCTTGGGACATACGGGGTATGGCTACACCTTC
CDR3 protein: CASSLGHTGYGYTF

D gene: TRBD2
V gene: TRBV7-2
clone size: .
J gene: TRBJ2-3
CDR3 DNA: TGTGCCAGCAGCCCTATGGGGGGACTAGCTTCAGATACGCAGTATTTT
CDR3 protein: CASSPMGGLASDTQYF

D gene: TRBD1
V gene: TRBV9
clone size: .
J gene: TRBJ2-7
CDR3 DNA: TGTGCCAGCAGCGGGACAGGGGGGGACGAGCAGTACTTC
CDR3 protein: CASSGTGGDEQYF

D gene: TRBD1
V gene: TRBV29-1
clone size: .
J gene: TRBJ1-6
CDR3 DNA: TGCAGCGCCAGACAGGGTAATAATTCACCCCTCCACTTT
CDR3 protein: CSARQGNNSPLHF

D gene: .
V gene: TRBV18
clone size: .
J gene: TRBJ2-7
CDR3 DNA: TGTGCCAGCTCACCATGGGGGGCAGGGGGAACCTACGAGCAGTACTTC
CDR3 protein: CASSPWGAGGTYEQYF

D gene: TRBD1
V gene: TRBV5-1
clone size: few
J gene: TRBJ2-7
CDR3 DNA: TGCGCCAGTCGGGACAGCTCCTACGAGCAGTACTTC
CDR3 protein: CASRDSSYEQYF

D gene: TRBD2
V gene: TRBV7-3
clone size: .
J gene: TRBJ2-2
CDR3 DNA: TGTGCCAGCAGCTTCGATGCGGGAGGGTCAAGGACCGGGGAGCTGTTTTTT
CDR3 protein: CASSFDAGGSRTGELFF

D gene: TRBD1
V gene: TRBV11-2
clone size: .
J gene: TRBJ1-2
CDR3 DNA: TGTGCCAGCAGCTGGGATGACAGGGGGCTGGGCTACACCTTC
CDR3 protein: CASSWDDRGLGYTF

D gene: .
V gene: TRBV18
clone size: .
J gene: TRBJ1-1
CDR3 DNA: TGTGCCAGCTCTTCAACCACCCAGGGTAGTGAAGCTTTCTTT
CDR3 protein: CASSSTTQGSEAFF

D gene: .
V gene: TRBV5-1
clone size: once
J gene: TRBJ1-1
CDR3 DNA: TGCGCCAGCAGCTTGGGATTACAGAACACTGAAGCTTTCTTT
CDR3 protein: CASSLGLQNTEAFF

D gene: TRBD1
V gene: TRBV5-4
clone size: .
J gene: TRBJ1-3
CDR3 DNA: TGTGCCAGCAGCCTCGACAGGGTAACCCTTGGAAACACCATATATTTT
CDR3 protein: CASSLDRVTLGNTIYF

D gene: .
V gene: TRBV11-2
clone size: .
J gene: TRBJ1-1
CDR3 DNA: TGTGCCAGCAGCTTAGGGTATACCCGGGACACTGAAGCTTTCTTT
CDR3 protein: CASSLGYTRDTEAFF

D gene: .
V gene: TRBV18
clone size: .
J gene: TRBJ2-3
CDR3 DNA: TGTGCCAGCTCACCACGGGGTTTCGACAGGAGCACAGATACGCAGTATTTT
CDR3 protein: CASSPRGFDRSTDTQYF

D gene: .
V gene: TRBV2
clone size: .
J gene: TRBJ2-2
CDR3 DNA: TGTGCCAGCACCCGGACCCACGGGAACGCCGGGGAGCTGTTTTTT
CDR3 protein: CASTRTHGNAGELFF

D gene: .
V gene: TRBV28
clone size: .
J gene: TRBJ1-1
CDR3 DNA: TGTGCCAGCAGTATGAGGGCGGTCGGAGCTTTCTTT
CDR3 protein: CASSMRAVGAFF

D gene: .
V gene: TRBV19
clone size: .
J gene: TRBJ1-5
CDR3 DNA: TGTGCCAGTACCAGGACAGCTGGTGGTCAGCCCCAGCATTTT
CDR3 protein: CASTRTAGGQPQHF

D gene: .
V gene: TRBV19
clone size: .
J gene: TRBJ1-1
CDR3 DNA: TGTGCCAGTACCCCGGTGGGCTCGATGAACACTGAAGCTTTCTTT
CDR3 protein: CASTPVGSMNTEAFF

D gene: .
V gene: TRBV7-3
clone size: once
J gene: TRBJ2-7
CDR3 DNA: TGTGCCAGCAGCTTAGGACTGGCGGGGGAGCAGTACTTC
CDR3 protein: CASSLGLAGEQYF

D gene: .
V gene: TRBV7-3
clone size: .
J gene: TRBJ1-2
CDR3 DNA: TGTGCCAGCAGCTTATCCGCTAACTATGGCTACACCTTC
CDR3 protein: CASSLSANYGYTF

D gene: .
V gene: TRBV30
clone size: .
J gene: TRBJ2-6
CDR3 DNA: TGTGCCTGGAGTGTACAAGTGTCGGGATTGCCGGCTAACCAAATGCCTGGGGCCAACGTCCTGACTTTC
CDR3 protein: CAWSVQVSGLPANQMPGANVLTF

D gene: TRBD1
V gene: TRBV6-5
clone size: .
J gene: TRBJ2-7
CDR3 DNA: TGTGCCAGCAGTTACCGAGGGGGCACCCCCTACGAGCAGTACTTC
CDR3 protein: CASSYRGGTPYEQYF

D gene: .
V gene: TRBV9
clone size: .
J gene: TRBJ1-1
CDR3 DNA: TGTGCCAGCAGCCGGGAGGGGTTGGAAGCTTTCTTT
CDR3 protein: CASSREGLEAFF